Below are 3 T cell receptor beta chains sequenced from a single sample in a study of post-analysis software for immune sequencing data. These TCRs are of unknown antigen specificity. TCR beta cDNA libraries included unique molecular identifiers. TCRdb ran MiXCR on the PCR reads and lists one entry per CDR3 protein. The sample consists of around 700,000 distinct CDR3 sequences, around 60% of them appearing once. Notes on the study in general: Several TRBV segments occurring more often in patients than controls included TRBV5-6, TRBV5-1 and TRBV20-1.

Sequencing input: blood. The receptors were gathered from a girl aged 2 to 9 with multiple sclerosis.

The CDR3 sequence: CSARVESSPLHF. The CDR3 nucleotides read TGCAGTGCTAGAGTGGAGAGTTCACCCCTCCACTTT. The gene calls are TRBV20-1 and TRBJ1-6; D is unclear. CDR3 size: 12 residues. Germline values: CDR1 DFQATT, CDR2 SNEGSKA (reference sequence). V lost 1 base to trimming and J lost 9 bases, with 7 bases between them.

This rearrangement joins TRBV20-1 to TRBJ2-7; D possibly corresponds to TRBD1 (5 bases). Germline V gives CDR1 DFQATT, CDR2 SNEGSKA (reference sequence). CDR3 size: 14 residues. The V end was cut by 1 base, the J end by 2 bases, with 12 bases between. CDR3 nucleotide sequence: TGCAGTGCTAGAGCCCCGACAGTAACCTACGAGCAGTACTTC. This gives the protein CSARAPTVTYEQYF.

Only one count was recorded for this clonotype. This rearrangement joins TRBV6-1 to TRBJ2-4; the match to TRBD1 covers 10 bases. J was trimmed by 0 bases and V by 4 bases; bases with no gene match: 9. The CDR3 sequence is 18 residues long. In germline, CDR1 is MNHNS, CDR2 SASEGT. This CDR3 is CASSGPGQGSPAKNIQYF. CDR3 sequence (DNA): TGTGCCAGCAGTGGACCGGGACAGGGGTCACCAGCCAAAAACATTCAGTACTTC.